This T cell receptor (beta chain) came from a study of CD8 T cells in Susac syndrome. Looked up from germline, CDR1 is MNHEY and CDR2 is SVGEGT. Trimming at V came to 8 bases and at J to 2 bases, leaving 3 bases not matched to a gene. The CDR3 has 13 residues. cDNA came from about 0.51 to 1 ug RNA primed by random hexamers. TCRdb re-derived calls from the immunoSEQ multiplex PCR reads in MiXCR, one entry per CDR3 protein. Of 150,000 to 200,000 distinct CDR3 sequences listed, approximately 93% were seen once; the top ten hold about 0.09%. The receptor was derived from a human donor with multiple sclerosis. Sequencing was performed on CD4+ T cells from PBMCs. This rearrangement joins TRBV6-2 or TRBV6-3 to TRBJ1-2; 9 bases fit TRBD1. DNA of the CDR3: TGTGCCAGCTGGGACAGGGAGAACTATGGCTACACCTTC. Encoded protein: CASWDRENYGYTF.